These T cell receptor beta chains were read from a single sample in a study of blood T cells in healthy people across ages. TCRdb reanalysed the 5' RACE reads using MiXCR and keeps one entry per CDR3 protein. The sample holds around 2 million distinct CDR3 sequences, 30% to 40% seen once. Sequencing was carried out using blood. The receptor set was obtained from a human donor in good health. The CDR3 runs from the conserved cysteine through the conserved F or W. D genes are given only for firm matches. Some rows have no size entry. The others give once, few or many, or a class for an expanded clone.

abundance,j_gene,d_gene,v_gene,CDR3nt,CDR3aa
-,TRBJ2-4,-,TRBV20-1,TGCAGTGCTAGAGATGAAGGAATCCGTCTACTAGCCAAAAACATTCAGTACTTC,CSARDEGIRLLAKNIQYF
few,TRBJ2-4,TRBD2,TRBV5-1,TGCGCCAGCAGCTCGCCGGGACTAGCGGGGGCCAAAAACATTCAGTACTTC,CASSSPGLAGAKNIQYF
-,TRBJ2-5,-,TRBV20-1,TGCAGTGCTAGAGTGCCGGGGGGCAAAGAGACCCAGTACTTC,CSARVPGGKETQYF
-,TRBJ1-1,-,TRBV7-8,TGTGCCAGCAGCTCCATATCGACGAACACTGAAGCTTTCTTT,CASSSISTNTEAFF
few,TRBJ2-1,TRBD1,TRBV29-1,TGCAGCGTTGAAGATCGAGGGACAGGGGCCCTTATGACCTACAATGAGCAGTTCTTC,CSVEDRGTGALMTYNEQFF
few,TRBJ2-1,-,TRBV5-6,TGTGCCAGCAGCTTGGCCCCACGGACGGTAGGTGATGAGCAGTTCTTC,CASSLAPRTVGDEQFF
-,TRBJ1-1,-,TRBV4-3,TGCGCCAGCAGCCAAGATTCGGTGGGGACGTGGAACACTGAAGCTTTCTTT,CASSQDSVGTWNTEAFF
-,TRBJ1-2,TRBD1,TRBV3-1,TGTGCCAGCAGCCATGACAGGGGGCGTAACTATGGCTACACCTTC,CASSHDRGRNYGYTF
-,TRBJ2-1,-,TRBV7-9,TGTGCCAGCAGCCTTAGTCGGGGAAGGGGCTACAATGAGCAGTTCTTC,CASSLSRGRGYNEQFF
-,TRBJ1-2,-,TRBV12-3/TRBV12-4,TGTGCCAGCAGTTTAGGGGCCTTCAGGAGCTATGGCTACACCTTC,CASSLGAFRSYGYTF
few,TRBJ2-5,-,TRBV6-2/TRBV6-3,TGTGCCAGCAACGAAAGAGAAGAGACCCAGTACTTC,CASNEREETQYF
-,TRBJ1-1,TRBD1,TRBV4-3,TGCGCCAGCAGCCCGAGGGACAGGGGGAGCACTGAAGCTTTCTTT,CASSPRDRGSTEAFF
-,TRBJ2-4,-,TRBV21-1,TGTGCCAGCAGCACTTCTACAGGGATGCGGGAGCAGTACTTC,CASSTSTGMREQYF
few,TRBJ2-1,TRBD1,TRBV7-6,TGTGCCAGCAGCAAATGGACAGGGCGCAATGAGCAGTTCTTC,CASSKWTGRNEQFF
-,TRBJ1-1,-,TRBV29-1,TGCAGCGTGGCCGTTGGTGAAGCTTTCTTT,CSVAVGEAFF
few,TRBJ2-3,-,TRBV6-1,TGTGCCAGCATTTCCTGGGGACACACAGATACGCAGTATTTT,CASISWGHTDTQYF
-,TRBJ2-2,-,TRBV7-3,TGTGCCAGCAGCTTAAATGACCCATCGAACACCGGGGAGCTGTTTTTT,CASSLNDPSNTGELFF